Below, 14 T cell receptor beta chains from the same sample are listed, as sequenced in a study of blood T cell repertoires in COVID-19. TCRdb's table, derived via immunoSEQ multiplex PCR, lists solely in-frame clones and lacks some. This sample has roughly 410,000 clones, with 89% found just once. Sequencing used peripheral blood. The receptor set was obtained from a woman aged 40 to 50 with COVID-19, enrolled during active disease.

The V and J genes are TRBV10-3 and TRBJ2-7; 11 bases align to TRBD2. Trimming cost V 2 bases and J 4 bases; bases outside gene matches: 1. Germline loops: CDR1 ENHRY, CDR2 SYGVKD. CDR3 length: 14 amino acids. In DNA, the CDR3 is TGTGCCATCAGTGAGGGGACTAGCGGATACGAGCAGTACTTC. Protein: CAISEGTSGYEQYF.

This clone was recorded once. The CDR3 coding sequence is TGTGCCAGCAGCTTGGAGGCGGGAGGAGAGTTCTTC. This sequence encodes CASSLEAGGEFF. J is TRBJ2-1 and V is TRBV5-8; 8 positions agree with TRBD2. V was pared by 0 bases and J by 14 bases, with 4 bases of the junction left unmatched. In germline, CDR1 is SGHTS, CDR2 YDEGEE. The CDR3 is made up of 12 amino acids.

This chain connects TRBV6-2 or TRBV6-3 to TRBJ1-2; D unclear. V was pared by 0 bases and J by 3 bases, with 8 bases between. This CDR3 has 14 residues. Per the germline V gene, CDR1 is MNHEY and CDR2 is SVGEGT. DNA of the CDR3: TGTGCCAGCAGTTACTCACGAGGGTACTATGGCTACACCTTC. Its protein is CASSYSRGYYGYTF.

As DNA, the CDR3 is TGTGCCAGCAGCTTAGCGGTGTCGGGGAGAGATTCACCCCTCCACTTT. Translation gives CASSLAVSGRDSPLHF. V is TRBV11-2 and J is TRBJ1-6; D ambiguous. Trimming cost V 1 base and J 8 bases, with 15 bases left between them. This CDR3 has 16 amino acids. Germline V lookup: CDR1 SGHAT, CDR2 FQNNGV.

This chain connects TRBV11-3 to TRBJ1-1; D call uncertain. The CDR3 has 12 residues. Germline V gene sequence: CDR1 SGHNT, CDR2 YENEEA. Trimming took 5 bases from V and 9 from J, leaving 13 bases between them. Here the CDR3 DNA reads TGTGCCAGCAGCCCCGGCCCGGGGAAAGCTTTCTTT. Its translation: CASSPGPGKAFF.

The chain joins TRBV4-1 to TRBJ2-3, with 7 positions matching TRBD1. CDR1 is MGHRA, CDR2 YSYEKL, per germline. Germline trimming cut 0 bases from V and 6 bases from J; bases unmatched to any gene: 6. This CDR3 region has 15 residues. CDR3 DNA: TGCGCCAGCAGCCAAGAAAGGGGGCAAGTGGATACGCAGTATTTT. Translated: CASSQERGQVDTQYF.

The chain recombines TRBV5-4 with TRBJ1-3; D may be TRBD1 (5 bases). The CDR3 is made up of 16 amino acids. Per the germline V gene, CDR1 is SGHNT and CDR2 is YYREEE (reference sequence). The V and J ends lost 0 bases and 0 bases respectively, with 10 bases between them. DNA for the CDR3: TGTGCCAGCAGCTTGGCGGGGGTATCCTCTGGAAACACCATATATTTT. This gives the protein CASSLAGVSSGNTIYF.

This sequence joins TRBV2 and TRBJ2-5; possible D gene TRBD2, 6 bases. The CDR3 contains 14 residues. Germline CDR1 and CDR2: SNHLY and FYNNEI. Trimming shortened V by 7 bases and J by 1 base, and 13 bases separated the two germline ends. The CDR3 here is CASKLGGAQETQYF. CDR3 DNA sequence: TGTGCCAGCAAACTGGGGGGTGCCCAAGAGACCCAGTACTTC.

The CDR3 DNA sequence: TGTGCCAGCAGGGAGGGGACAGAAGGTGGCTACACCTTC. It codes for CASREGTEGGYTF. V gene TRBV9 combines with J gene TRBJ1-2; TRBD1 matches at 7 bases. The CDR3 runs to 13 residues. Trimming at V came to 5 bases and at J to 7 bases, leaving 8 bases not matched to a gene. Germline loops: CDR1 SGDLS, CDR2 YYNGEE.

V usage is TRBV9 and J usage is TRBJ2-1, with 10 bases lining up with TRBD2. Per germline, CDR1 SGDLS and CDR2 YYNGEE. J was trimmed by 9 bases and V by 0 bases; bases with no gene match: 9. This CDR3 comprises 16 residues. CDR3 DNA sequence: TGTGCCAGCAGCGTAGGGATGAGCGGGGGGGCCGTTGAGCAGTTCTTC. It encodes CASSVGMSGGAVEQFF.

The chain joins TRBV7-9 to TRBJ1-4; perhaps TRBD1 as D (5 bases). Germline loops: CDR1 SEHNR, CDR2 FQNEAQ (reference sequence). With 4 bases removed from V and 7 bases from J, the gap between germline ends came to 13 bases. The CDR3 length is 14 residues. The CDR3 DNA sequence: TGTGCCAGCAGCTCAGGGAACGTGCGTGAAAAACTGTTTTTT. Residues: CASSSGNVREKLFF.

V gene TRBV6-6 combines with J gene TRBJ2-7; 9 positions match TRBD1. In germline, CDR1 is MNHNY, CDR2 SVGAGI (reference sequence). The CDR3 totals 16 residues. J was trimmed by 3 bases and V by 5 bases; bases with no gene match: 11. CDR3 in DNA: TGTGCCAGCAGTCGAACCGGGACAGGGTACAACTACGAGCAGTACTTC. The encoded protein is CASSRTGTGYNYEQYF.

Written as DNA, the CDR3 is TGCAGTGGGAGGTTTAACTATGGCTACACCTTC. It encodes CSGRFNYGYTF. The chain couples TRBV20-1 to TRBJ1-2; D remains ambiguous. This CDR3 has 11 amino acids. Trimming pared 7 bases from V and 1 base from J, leaving 7 bases between. Per the germline V gene, CDR1 is DFQATT and CDR2 is SNEGSKA (reference sequence).

This rearrangement joins TRBV7-9 to TRBJ2-2, with 8 bases lining up with TRBD2. CDR1 and CDR2 (germline): SEHNR, FQNEAQ (reference sequence). Trimming removed 5 bases from V and 0 bases from J; junction bases left unmatched: 8. There are 17 residues in the CDR3. The CDR3 protein is CASSPEASGSNTGELFF. CDR3 sequence (DNA): TGTGCCAGCAGCCCGGAGGCTAGCGGGTCGAACACCGGGGAGCTGTTTTTT.